Presented here are 12 T cell receptor beta chains from one specimen sequenced in a study of OX40 agonist ivuxolimab in advanced cancers. Clones were read by immunoSEQ multiplex PCR, and TCRdb kept only the in-frame ones, dropping some. The data show around 63,000 clones, 80% to 90% seen once. Sequenced material: CD4+ or CD8+ T cells sorted from blood, taken in a trial of the OX40 agonist ivuxolimab. These receptors all stem from an adult with an advanced solid tumor such as melanoma, head and neck, liver or kidney cancer.

The V call is TRBV6-1, the J call TRBJ2-7; no firm D call. Trimming cost V 5 bases and J 0 bases, with 8 bases left between them. The CDR3 is made up of 13 amino acids. Germline V gene lookup returns CDR1 MNHNS and CDR2 SASEGT. CDR3 loop: CASSKGLSYEQYF. For the CDR3, the DNA is TGTGCCAGCAGTAAGGGTCTCTCCTACGAGCAGTACTTC.

V and J are TRBV28 and TRBJ2-4; D gene unclear. Trimming took off 5 bases at V and 6 bases at J, with 17 bases between the two ends. The CDR3 is made up of 15 amino acids. Germline CDR1 reads MDHEN; CDR2 reads SYDVKM. The CDR3 loop reads CASSPPGSYGNIQYF. The CDR3 bases are TGTGCCAGCAGTCCCCCCGGGTCCTACGGAAACATTCAGTACTTC. The full variable domain, its missing parts supplied by reference TRBV28 and TRBJ2-4, is DVKVTQSSRYLVKRTGEKVFLECVQDMDHENMFWYRQDPGLGLRLIYFSYDVKMKEKGDIPEGYSVSREKKERFSLILESASTNQTSMYLCASSPPGSYGNIQYFGAGTRLSVL.

This chain links TRBV5-1 with TRBJ1-1; D call uncertain. The ends were cut back, 5 bases at V and 0 bases at J, with 8 bases in the middle. This CDR3 contains 13 residues. Looked up from germline, CDR1 is SGHRS and CDR2 is YFSETQ. CDR3 amino acids: CASRVGMNTEAFF. The DNA for the CDR3 is TGCGCCAGCAGGGTGGGGATGAACACTGAAGCTTTCTTT.

The J gene is TRBJ2-7, the V gene TRBV6-9; D not certain. V was cut by 8 bases and J by 2 bases, with 10 bases left in between. Germline V gene sequence: CDR1 MNHGY, CDR2 SVAAGI. The CDR3 is made up of 12 amino acids. The CDR3 bases are TGTGCCAGCTGTGGCAGGACCTACGAGCAGTACTTC. Amino acids: CASCGRTYEQYF.

This chain joins TRBV9 and TRBJ2-5; the D call may be TRBD1 or TRBD2 (8 bases each). In germline, CDR1 is SGDLS, CDR2 YYNGEE. Trimming stripped 6 bases from V and 2 bases from J, with 17 bases between. This CDR3 contains 15 residues. The CDR3: CASTRGRGEQETQYF. The CDR3 DNA reads as TGTGCCAGCACCAGGGGGCGGGGGGAGCAAGAGACCCAGTACTTC. The variable domain in full, completed from reference TRBV9 and TRBJ2-5, reads DSGVTQTPKHLITATGQRVTLRCSPRSGDLSVYWYQQSLDQGLQFLIQYYNGEERAKGNILERFSAQQFPDLHSELNLSSLELGDSALYFCASTRGRGEQETQYFGPGTRLLVL.

This chain links TRBV13 with TRBJ2-1; 10 bases fit TRBD2. The CDR3 contains 14 residues. J lost 7 bases, V lost 4 bases, and 4 bases had no gene match. Per the germline V gene, CDR1 is PRHDT and CDR2 is FYEKMQ (reference sequence). The CDR3 DNA is TGTGCCAGCAGCTCCGGACTAGCGGTTAATGAGCAGTTCTTC. It specifies CASSSGLAVNEQFF.

The chain combines TRBV7-8 with TRBJ1-4; 9 bases line up with TRBD1. This CDR3 contains 14 residues. Trimming at V came to 5 bases and at J to 8 bases, leaving 6 bases not matched to a gene. Germline V gene sequence: CDR1 SGHVS, CDR2 FQNEAQ. CDR3 nucleotide sequence: TGTGCCAGCAGCCGCGACAGGGGGGGAGAAAAACTGTTTTTT. This encodes CASSRDRGGEKLFF.

The chain is built from TRBV18 and TRBJ2-3; 8 nucleotides match TRBD1. Germline lookup yields CDR1 KGHSH and CDR2 LQKENI. The CDR3 is made up of 16 amino acids. Losses at the gene ends were 6 bases for V and 2 bases for J; bases not matched to a gene: 10. The CDR3 spells CASSTKDRGYTDTQYF. CDR3 nucleotides: TGTGCCAGCTCGACCAAAGACAGGGGCTACACAGATACGCAGTATTTT. Filled out from reference TRBV18 and TRBJ2-3, the complete variable domain reads NAGVMQNPRHLVRRRGQEARLRCSPMKGHSHVYWYRQLPEEGLKFMVYLQKENIIDESGMPKERFSAEFPKEGPSILRIQQVVRGDSAAYFCASSTKDRGYTDTQYFGPGTRLTVL.

The gene calls are TRBV5-1 and TRBJ2-7; possibly TRBD1 for D (5 bases). Germline V CDR1 and CDR2: SGHRS, YFSETQ. Trimming shortened V by 4 bases and J by 4 bases, and 15 bases separated the two germline ends. CDR3 length equals 14 residues. In DNA, the CDR3 is TGCGCCAGCAGCGCCAACGACAGAGGATACGAGCAGTACTTC. It yields the protein CASSANDRGYEQYF.

J is TRBJ2-1 and V is TRBV11-2; D unclear. Germline V gene sequence: CDR1 SGHAT, CDR2 FQNNGV. This CDR3 has 13 residues. V shed 1 base and J shed 6 bases, with 7 bases lying between them. DNA of the CDR3: TGTGCCAGCAGCTTAGGCCGTGCCAATGAGCAGTTCTTC. It codes for CASSLGRANEQFF. The full variable domain, with the rest looked up from reference TRBV11-2 and TRBJ2-1, is EAGVAQSPRYKIIEKRQSVAFWCNPISGHATLYWYQQILGQGPKLLIQFQNNGVVDDSQLPKDRFSAERLKGVDSTLKIQPAKLEDSAVYLCASSLGRANEQFFGPGTRLTVL.

This clone was seen a single time. The chain uses TRBV19 and TRBJ1-5, with D unresolved. Germline V gene data show CDR1 as LNHDA and CDR2 as SQIVND (reference sequence). Trimming removed 5 bases from V and 1 base from J, with 9 bases in between. This CDR3 has 14 amino acids. Here the CDR3 reads CASSPSISNQPQHF. The CDR3 DNA is TGTGCCAGTAGTCCCTCAATAAGCAATCAGCCCCAGCATTTT.

The CDR3 DNA is TGCGCCAGCAGCTCCGACGTCACCGGGGAGCTGTTTTTT. It specifies CASSSDVTGELFF. V usage is TRBV5-1 and J usage is TRBJ2-2; D ambiguous. Germline CDR1 reads SGHRS; CDR2 reads YFSETQ. Between the trimmed V and J ends, which lost 3 bases and 4 bases, there was a span of 7 bases. The CDR3 has 13 amino acids.